This TCR beta chain is from a study of shared clonotypes between healthy human individuals (dated by TCRdb to 2018 to 2020). A note on the overall study: A couple of women and a few men aged 18 to 49 years were included in the cohort. The study deeply sequenced blood TCR repertoires of about 5 healthy adults to estimate repertoire size and the extent of clonotype sharing between individuals. Different laboratories and diverse techniques were used to prepare libraries and sequence TCR repertoires, to increase sequencing depth and limit assay-specific biases. Leukapheresis yielded between about 0.9 and 9 billion PBMCs per donor.

The investigation overall reported the following: The small number of donors limited the genetic and exposure-history diversity represented. Sampling was limited to blood, and TCR repertoires in tissue likely differ from TCR repertoires in blood. Pairwise subsampling led to the expectation that sequencing depth would affect the degree of clonotype sharing among donors.

Concerning this clone: Its antigen is unknown. No base quality values were provided; no much bigger clone lies one nucleotide off.

Healthy HIV-negative adults with no recently reported acute infections or vaccinations were included as donors. Only Caucasian adults living in Nashville, Tennessee, USA were represented among the donors. For unsorted samples, 90 million or so PBMCs were counted, and genomic DNA was extracted using the QIAamp DNA Blood Mini kit. After blood collection by leukapheresis, PBMCs were isolated using Ficoll-Histopaque density gradient centrifugation and then cryopreserved in the vapor phase of liquid nitrogen. V is reduced by 0 bases and J by 5 bases, leaving a spacing of 11 bases between them. From the cysteine up to the phenylalanine, the CDR3 has a length of 15 residues. Solely the CDR3 DNA is kept, with 45 bases framed from the first base. CDR1 and CDR2, looked up from the germline V gene, are LGHNA and YNFKEQ. Using the deep immunoSEQ assay, TCR CDR3 regions were amplified from genomic DNA by multiplex PCR. Extracted genomic DNA from each cell subset was distributed evenly across all wells of several immunoSEQ 96-well plates, and each plate was treated as a replicate. For unsorted PBMC, roughly 330 ng genomic DNA, equal to about 30,000 T cell genomes, was loaded into each replicate PCR. Genomic DNA from unsorted PBMC was sequenced over ten immunoSEQ deep assay plates. Purified libraries were quantified with a Qubit 3.0 fluorometer, sized on a Bioanalyzer 2100, and re-quantified with the KAPA Library Quantification kit. Each immunoSEQ 96-well plate was sequenced on its own single-read 150-cycle Illumina NextSeq 550 flow cell. In the paper's pipeline: Because the immunoSEQ output included only junctional sequences and no quality scores, the filtering could not be the same as the filtering used for full-length reads. Sequences were annotated with PyIR, a Python wrapper for IgBLAST v1.9, using IMGT germline references to assign V/J genes and CDR3. Any read was removed if the V/J assignment was weak (E-value above 1e-6), the CDR3 was missing, or the read contained stop codons, out-of-frame junctions, or ambiguous translated residues. V3J clonotypes were defined by identical inferred V gene, J gene, and CDR3 amino acid sequence. The percentage overlap between two repertoires was calculated by dividing the number of shared unique clonotypes by the size of the smaller repertoire. Repertoire richness was assessed with RTK rarefaction, the Chao1 estimator, and Recon v2.1 estimates of unobserved clonotypes. Sourced from immuneACCESS, this table was stored by TCRdb with only in-frame sequences that have V and J called. A share of the clones is absent; for the studies checked, an unresolved V gene accounts for under half, and the remainder has no known explanation. For V, J and clone size, that table is used; D and trimming come from the DNA. In all, the sample holds 450,000 to 500,000 clones, and 81% of those were seen once. The top ten clonotypes cover over 9.5% of the sample.

This sequence originates from a woman aged 40-49 years in good health. Some clones in this sample may be carry-over from other donors' samples. The specimen was PBMCs. Recombination linked TRBV4-2 to TRBJ1-5, with no confidently assigned D gene. The encoded CDR3 is CASSQDSWEDQPQHF. The DNA reads as follows: TGTGCCAGCAGCCAAGATTCCTGGGAGGATCAGCCCCAGCATTTT.